These 30 T cell receptor beta chains were sequenced from one sample in a study of blood T cells in healthy people across ages. Sample-barcoded 5' priming and a J-beta primer mix drove a second PCR of about 7 to 12 cycles. MiXCR, applied by TCRdb to the 5' RACE reads, yields one record per CDR3 protein. The sample lists fewer than 2,000,000 distinct CDR3 sequences, approximately 40% seen once, with roughly 23% in the top ten. The sequencing input was blood. All receptors come from a human donor in good health.

This clonotype was counted a few times. The chain joins TRBV3-1 to TRBJ1-2; D is uncertain. The CDR3 is made up of 14 amino acids. Germline V CDR1 and CDR2: LGHDT, YNNKEL (reference sequence). V was pared by 4 bases and J by 8 bases, with 17 bases between. The CDR3 coding sequence is TGTGCCAGCAGCCTTCTGGAGCTAGCGGGAGGCTACACCTTC. This translates into CASSLLELAGGYTF.

This chain links TRBV7-2 with TRBJ1-1; the D is unclear. From germline, CDR1 is SGHTA and CDR2 FQGNSA. The CDR3 has 14 residues. The V end was cut by 5 bases, the J end by 6 bases, with 16 bases between. CDR3 region: CASSPRVPLAEAFF. Written as DNA, the CDR3 is TGTGCCAGCAGCCCTAGGGTCCCCCTGGCTGAAGCTTTCTTT.

On this clonotype: The junction departs from germline at one end; a sequencing error may be responsible. This chain links TRBV5-1 with TRBJ2-3; 8 nucleotides agree with TRBD2. Germline CDR1 and CDR2: SGHRS and YFSETQ. The CDR3 has 15 amino acids. CDR3 loop: CVSSPGLAFPDTQYF. The CDR3, as DNA: TGCGTCAGCAGCCCCGGACTAGCTTTCCCAGATACGCAGTATTTT.

CDR3 residues: CASSFLGTAKETQYF. The CDR3 coding sequence is TGCGCCAGCAGCTTTCTCGGGACGGCAAAAGAGACCCAGTACTTC. The chain couples TRBV5-1 to TRBJ2-5, with D tentatively TRBD1 or TRBD2 (5 bases each). CDR1 is SGHRS, CDR2 YFSETQ, per germline. The V end was cut by 2 bases, the J end by 3 bases, with 14 bases between. The CDR3 length is 15 residues.

The chain combines TRBV7-2 with TRBJ2-7; 9 nucleotides align to TRBD1. V lost 1 base, J lost 4 bases, and 8 bases stayed unmatched. Germline assignment: CDR1 SGHTA and CDR2 FQGNSA. The CDR3 covers 16 residues. The CDR3 DNA reads as TGTGCCAGCAGCTTAGGTGCGGGACAGGGTCTATACGAGCAGTACTTC. This sequence encodes CASSLGAGQGLYEQYF.

This clonotype appeared a few times. The chain couples TRBV6-6 to TRBJ1-2; no clear D. The CDR3 contains 14 residues. V was trimmed by 6 bases and J by 5 bases, leaving 16 bases between them. The germline gives CDR1 MNHNY, CDR2 SVGAGI (reference sequence). For the CDR3, the DNA is TGTGCCAGCAGCGGCACGGCGTTTATGTATGGCTACACCTTC. Its translation: CASSGTAFMYGYTF.

This clonotype was detected ten times or more. The rearrangement links TRBV4-3 to TRBJ2-1, with D perhaps TRBD1 (6 bases). The CDR3 is 16 amino acids. Deletions cut 0 bases from V and 10 bases from J, with 19 bases between. Germline V gene lookup returns CDR1 LGHNA and CDR2 YSLEER. The CDR3 bases are TGCGCCAGCAGCCAAGATCCGAACAGGGAATACGAGGAGCAGTTCTTC. Protein product: CASSQDPNREYEEQFF.

The chain is built from TRBV15 and TRBJ1-5; D uncertain. V dropped 1 base and J dropped 7 bases, with 8 bases sitting between them. Germline-derived CDR1 and CDR2 are LNHNV and YYDKDF (reference sequence). This CDR3 is 13 amino acids long. The CDR3 protein is CATSRGNRQPQHF. The CDR3 coding sequence is TGTGCCACCAGCAGAGGGAACCGGCAGCCCCAGCATTTT.

The chain joins TRBV10-3 to TRBJ2-1; D is perhaps TRBD1 (7 bases). The germline V gene encodes CDR1 ENHRY and CDR2 SYGVKD. The CDR3 contains 14 residues. V lost 4 bases and J lost 5, with 12 bases in between. The CDR3 loop is CAISGGTANNEQFF. The CDR3 DNA reads TGTGCCATCAGTGGCGGGACAGCAAACAATGAGCAGTTCTTC.

The CDR3 region is CASSRRPGGGTQYF. The CDR3 DNA follows: TGCGCCAGCAGCCGCCGCCCGGGGGGAGGTACGCAGTATTTT. V and J are TRBV4-1 and TRBJ2-3; 7 nucleotides line up with TRBD2. CDR1 and CDR2 from the germline V gene are MGHRA and YSYEKL. CDR3 size: 14 residues. After removal of 4 bases from V and 8 bases from J, the junction contained 9 bases not matched to a gene.

This chain connects TRBV14 to TRBJ2-5, with 14 bases aligning to TRBD2. CDR3 length: 17 residues. The germline CDR1 and CDR2 sequences are SGHDN and FVKESK. Trimming at V came to 4 bases and at J to 2 bases, leaving 6 bases not matched to a gene. CDR3 region: CASSPRLAGGIQETQYF. CDR3 coding DNA: TGTGCCAGCAGCCCTCGACTAGCGGGGGGGATACAAGAGACCCAGTACTTC.

The chain combines TRBV7-6 with TRBJ2-1, with 9 bases fitting TRBD1. Unmatched junction bases numbered 6, after V lost 6 bases and J lost 9 bases. The germline V gene encodes CDR1 SGHVS and CDR2 FNYEAQ. The CDR3 sequence is 13 residues long. This CDR3 reads CASSYRGLSEQFF. Here the CDR3 DNA reads TGTGCCAGCAGTTACAGGGGGCTAAGTGAGCAGTTCTTC.

A few counts support this clonotype. The chain is built from TRBV20-1 and TRBJ2-7, with D possibly being TRBD1 (6 bases). V lost 0 bases to trimming and J lost 0 bases, with 15 bases between them. The V gene's germline CDR1 is DFQATT and CDR2 SNEGSKA (reference sequence). This CDR3 spans 16 amino acids. CDR3 amino acids: CSARDGPGVSSYEQYF. DNA of the CDR3: TGCAGTGCTAGAGATGGCCCAGGGGTAAGCTCCTACGAGCAGTACTTC.

The sample holds a few counts of this clonotype. The chain couples TRBV5-1 to TRBJ2-5, with TRBD2 matching 8 bases. Germline V CDR1 and CDR2: SGHRS, YFSETQ. V lost 4 bases, J lost 5 bases, and 13 bases stayed unmatched. This CDR3 has 16 residues. Here the CDR3 DNA reads TGCGCCAGCAGCCCGATACTCGGGACTAGAGCGGAGACCCAGTACTTC. Its translation is CASSPILGTRAETQYF.

In the case of this clonotype: Relative to the germline gene, one junction end is altered; a read error may explain this. The genes are TRBV6-6 and TRBJ1-5; TRBD1 is a possible D gene (6 bases). This CDR3 region has 16 residues. Germline assignment: CDR1 MNHNY and CDR2 SVGAGI (reference sequence). CDR3 nucleotides: TGTGCCGGCAGATTAATCCAGGGGTCCGGCAATCAGCCCCAGCATTTT. Translation: CAGRLIQGSGNQPQHF.

This clonotype was seen a handful of times. CDR3 protein: CSARDKWGLAGSDTQYF. CDR3 in DNA: TGCAGTGCTAGAGATAAATGGGGACTAGCGGGGTCAGATACGCAGTATTTT. V gene TRBV20-1 combines with J gene TRBJ2-3; 13 bases align to TRBD2. Germline V gene data show CDR1 as DFQATT and CDR2 as SNEGSKA (reference sequence). Unmatched junction bases numbered 7, after V lost 0 bases and J lost 4 bases. The CDR3 totals 17 residues.

The chain has TRBV4-3 and TRBJ2-5, with 9 bases fitting TRBD1. The J call may be faulty, since TRBJ2-7 better matches the DNA end. Germline loops: CDR1 LGHNA, CDR2 YSLEER. The CDR3 consists of 19 residues. Written as DNA, the CDR3 is TGCGCCAGCAGCCAATCCCCCGGCACACCGGGACAGGGTGACTACGAGCAGTACTTC. This sequence encodes CASSQSPGTPGQGDYEQYF.

In its sample, this clonotype was seen a few times. The chain carries TRBV5-5 and TRBJ2-1; 7 bases fit TRBD1. Per germline, CDR1 SGHKS and CDR2 YYEKEE (reference sequence). After removal of 6 bases from V and 5 bases from J, the junction contained 14 bases not matched to a gene. The CDR3 has 16 amino acids. The CDR3 protein is CASITPYRGRDNEQFF. DNA of the CDR3: TGTGCCAGCATCACGCCTTACAGGGGTCGAGACAATGAGCAGTTCTTC.

The chain couples TRBV7-2 to TRBJ2-7; TRBD2 aligns across 11 bases. The germline CDR1 and CDR2 sequences are SGHTA and FQGNSA. The CDR3 is made up of 15 amino acids. The V segment lost 5 bases and the J segment 4 bases; nucleotides outside the gene matches: 7. Here the CDR3 reads CASSRRLAGQYEQYF. As DNA, the CDR3 is TGTGCCAGCAGCCGCCGACTAGCGGGGCAGTACGAGCAGTACTTC. The whole variable domain, remainder taken from reference TRBV7-2 and TRBJ2-7, is GAGVSQSPSNKVTEKGKDVELRCDPISGHTALYWYRQSLGQGLEFLIYFQGNSAPDKSGLPSDRFSAERTGGSVSTLTIQRTQQEDSAVYLCASSRRLAGQYEQYFGPGTRLTVT.

The chain recombines TRBV7-2 with TRBJ1-2, with 11 nucleotides matching TRBD1. CDR1 and CDR2 from the germline V gene are SGHTA and FQGNSA. The CDR3 runs to 16 residues. With V trimmed by 3 bases and J by 8 bases, 11 bases remained unmatched. Here the CDR3 DNA reads TGTGCCAGCAGCTTCGGGACAGGGGGAATGGTGGAGGGCTACACCTTC. It codes for CASSFGTGGMVEGYTF. Filled out from reference TRBV7-2 and TRBJ1-2, the complete variable domain reads GAGVSQSPSNKVTEKGKDVELRCDPISGHTALYWYRQSLGQGLEFLIYFQGNSAPDKSGLPSDRFSAERTGGSVSTLTIQRTQQEDSAVYLCASSFGTGGMVEGYTFGSGTRLTVV.

The J gene is TRBJ2-5, the V gene TRBV29-1, with 9 bases matching TRBD2. This CDR3 region has 16 residues. The V segment lost 1 base and the J segment 4 bases; nucleotides outside the gene matches: 10. CDR1 SQVTM and CDR2 ANQGSEA come from the germline V gene. The DNA for the CDR3 is TGCAGCGTTGAAGGGGTAGCGGGGGTCCTACCAGAGACCCAGTACTTC. The encoded protein is CSVEGVAGVLPETQYF.

There are a few counts of this clonotype. The chain joins TRBV10-3 to TRBJ2-3, with 7 bases that match TRBD2. The CDR3 covers 16 residues. Germline values: CDR1 ENHRY, CDR2 SYGVKD. Trimming at V came to 4 bases and at J to 5 bases, leaving 12 bases not matched to a gene. The CDR3 region has the DNA TGTGCCATCAGTGGCGGGACTACCACTCTTCTAGATACGCAGTATTTT. This codes for CAISGGTTTLLDTQYF.

For the CDR3, the DNA is TGCGCCAGCAGCTTCCCCCCCTGGCCTAGCGGGGTAACAGATACGCAGTATTTT. This sequence encodes CASSFPPWPSGVTDTQYF. V usage is TRBV5-1 and J usage is TRBJ2-3; TRBD2 agrees at 9 bases. CDR3 length equals 18 residues. CDR1 is SGHRS and CDR2 is YFSETQ in the germline V gene. Losses at the gene ends were 2 bases for V and 3 bases for J; bases not matched to a gene: 13.

V usage is TRBV20-1 and J usage is TRBJ1-2, with a weak D call TRBD1 (5 bases). The CDR3 totals 16 residues. Germline CDR1 and CDR2: DFQATT and SNEGSKA (reference sequence). V lost 8 bases, J lost 0 bases, and 22 bases lay in between. This CDR3 reads CSTTTNGGTPNYGYTF. For the CDR3, the DNA is TGCAGTACCACCACCAACGGGGGGACCCCTAACTATGGCTACACCTTC.

The V and J genes are TRBV6-2 or TRBV6-3 and TRBJ2-6; no reliable D call. This CDR3 has 18 residues. Germline CDR1 is MNHEY and CDR2 is SVGEGT. V lost 2 bases to trimming and J lost 2 bases, with 16 bases between them. CDR3 amino acids: CASSYLSARIAGANVLTF. In nucleotides, the CDR3 is TGTGCCAGCAGTTACCTTTCAGCAAGGATAGCTGGGGCCAACGTCCTGACTTTC.

This clonotype was seen ten or more times. The junction shows a germline mismatch at one end, possibly a read error. The V gene is TRBV5-1, the J gene TRBJ2-7; 8 bases agree with TRBD2. The CDR3 covers 14 residues. The germline CDR1 and CDR2 sequences are SGHRS and YFSETQ. CDR3 amino acids: CASSSSGTSYEQYF. The DNA of the CDR3 is TGTGCCAGCAGTTCCTCCGGGACTAGTTACGAGCAGTACTTC.

J is TRBJ2-7 and V is TRBV20-1; D may be TRBD2 (5 bases). Germline CDR1 reads DFQATT; CDR2 reads SNEGSKA (reference sequence). The V gene lost 5 bases and the J gene lost 5 bases, with 16 bases spanning the gap. This CDR3 is built from 13 residues. The CDR3 loop reads CSAHQLGTNEQYF. DNA of the CDR3: TGCAGTGCTCACCAACTAGGAACCAACGAGCAGTACTTC.

The chain combines TRBV6-6 with TRBJ2-3; D unresolved. The CDR3 extends over 12 amino acids. The V end was cut by 6 bases, the J end by 7 bases, with 11 bases between. CDR1 and CDR2 from the germline V gene are MNHNY and SVGAGI (reference sequence). DNA for the CDR3: TGTGCCAGCAGCATAAATAAGTATACGCAGTATTTT. Translation gives CASSINKYTQYF.

This clonotype came up a few times. The chain employs TRBV10-3 and TRBJ2-7, with a tentative D call TRBD1 (5 bases). The CDR3 contains 14 residues. Germline V gene lookup returns CDR1 ENHRY and CDR2 SYGVKD. V shed 10 bases and J shed 4 bases, with 20 bases lying between them. The CDR3 nucleotides are TGTGCCACAAGCCCCACGGTGGGGCGATACGAGCAGTACTTC. Translation gives CATSPTVGRYEQYF.

The J gene is TRBJ1-1, the V gene TRBV29-1, with TRBD1 matching 10 bases. Germline CDR1 SQVTM, CDR2 ANQGSEA. This CDR3 is built from 13 residues. CDR3 sequence (DNA): TGCAGGGACGACCCGGGACAGGGGCCTGAAGCTTTCTTT. Protein sequence: CRDDPGQGPEAFF.